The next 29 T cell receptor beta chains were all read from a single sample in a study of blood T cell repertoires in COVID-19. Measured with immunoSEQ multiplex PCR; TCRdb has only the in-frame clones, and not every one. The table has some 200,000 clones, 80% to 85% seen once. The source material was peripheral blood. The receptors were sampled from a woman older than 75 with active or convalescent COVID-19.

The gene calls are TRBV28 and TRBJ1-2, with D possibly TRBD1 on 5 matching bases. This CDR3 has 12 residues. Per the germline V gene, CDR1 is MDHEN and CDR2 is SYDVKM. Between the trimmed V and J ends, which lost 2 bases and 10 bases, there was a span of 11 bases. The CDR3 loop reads CASSLEQGDYTF. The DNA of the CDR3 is TGTGCCAGCAGTTTAGAGCAGGGTGACTACACCTTC.

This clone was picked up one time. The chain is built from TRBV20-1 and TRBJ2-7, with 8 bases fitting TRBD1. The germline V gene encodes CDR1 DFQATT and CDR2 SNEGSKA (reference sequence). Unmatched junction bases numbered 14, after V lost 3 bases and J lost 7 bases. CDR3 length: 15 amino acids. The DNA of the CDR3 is TGCAGTGCTAGTACCCCCGACAGGGGTGGAGGGGAGCAGTACTTC. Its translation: CSASTPDRGGGEQYF.

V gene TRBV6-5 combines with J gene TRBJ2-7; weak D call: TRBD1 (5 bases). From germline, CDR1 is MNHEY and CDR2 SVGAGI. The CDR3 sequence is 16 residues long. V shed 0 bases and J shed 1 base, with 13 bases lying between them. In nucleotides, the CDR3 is TGTGCCAGCAGTTACTCAGGGGCCTTACCTTCCTACGAGCAGTACTTC. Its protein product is CASSYSGALPSYEQYF.

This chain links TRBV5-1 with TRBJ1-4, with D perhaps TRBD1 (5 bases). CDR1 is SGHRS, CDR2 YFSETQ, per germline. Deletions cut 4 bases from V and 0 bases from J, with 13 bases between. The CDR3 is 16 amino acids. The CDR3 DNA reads TGCGCCAGCAGCCCAGGGACTTCCGCAACTAATGAAAAACTGTTTTTT. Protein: CASSPGTSATNEKLFF.

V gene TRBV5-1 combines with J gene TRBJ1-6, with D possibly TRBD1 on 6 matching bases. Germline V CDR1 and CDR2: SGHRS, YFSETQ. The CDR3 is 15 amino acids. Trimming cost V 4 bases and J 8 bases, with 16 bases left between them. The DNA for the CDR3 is TGCGCCAGCAGCCTCGACAGGCCGAAGGATTCACCCCTCCACTTT. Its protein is CASSLDRPKDSPLHF.

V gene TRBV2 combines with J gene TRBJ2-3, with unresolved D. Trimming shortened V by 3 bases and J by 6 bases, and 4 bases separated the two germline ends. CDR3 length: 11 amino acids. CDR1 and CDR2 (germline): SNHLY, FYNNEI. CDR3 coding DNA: TGTGCCAGCAGTGAGGGCGATACGCAGTATTTT. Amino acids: CASSEGDTQYF.

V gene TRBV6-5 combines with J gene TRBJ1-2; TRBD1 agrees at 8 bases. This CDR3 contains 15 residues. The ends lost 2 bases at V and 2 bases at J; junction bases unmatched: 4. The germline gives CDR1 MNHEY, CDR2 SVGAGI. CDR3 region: CASSYRGDRNYGYTF. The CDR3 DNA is TGTGCCAGCAGTTACAGGGGGGACAGGAACTATGGCTACACCTTC.

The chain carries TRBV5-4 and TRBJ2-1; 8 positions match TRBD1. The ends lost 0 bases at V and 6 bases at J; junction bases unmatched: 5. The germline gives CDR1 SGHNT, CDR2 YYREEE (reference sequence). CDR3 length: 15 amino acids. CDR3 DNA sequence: TGTGCCAGCAGCTTGGGCAGGGGGCTGACCAATGAGCAGTTCTTC. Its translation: CASSLGRGLTNEQFF. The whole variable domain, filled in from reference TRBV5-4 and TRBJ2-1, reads ETGVTQSPTHLIKTRGQQVTLRCSSQSGHNTVSWYQQALGQGPQFIFQYYREEENGRGNFPPRFSGLQFPNYSSELNVNALELDDSALYLCASSLGRGLTNEQFFGPGTRLTVL.

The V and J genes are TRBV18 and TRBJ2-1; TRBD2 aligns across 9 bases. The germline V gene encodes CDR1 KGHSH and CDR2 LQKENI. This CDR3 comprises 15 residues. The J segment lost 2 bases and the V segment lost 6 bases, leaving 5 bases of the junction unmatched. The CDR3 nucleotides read TGTGCCAGCTCCGAGCGGGAGGCCCCCTACAATGAGCAGTTCTTC. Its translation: CASSEREAPYNEQFF.

CDR3 DNA: TGTGCCAGTAGTATACTGACAGGGGTAAATCAGCCCCAGCATTTT. It encodes CASSILTGVNQPQHF. V is TRBV19 and J is TRBJ1-5, with 8 bases fitting TRBD1. CDR3 length equals 15 residues. Germline CDR1 LNHDA, CDR2 SQIVND (reference sequence). Trimming cost V 2 bases and J 4 bases; bases outside gene matches: 4.

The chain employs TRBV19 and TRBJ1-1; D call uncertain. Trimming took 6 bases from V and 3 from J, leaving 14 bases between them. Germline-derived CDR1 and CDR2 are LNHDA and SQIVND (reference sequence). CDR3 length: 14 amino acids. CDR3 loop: CASRSGYGYTEAFF. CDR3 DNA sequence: TGTGCCAGTAGGTCCGGGTATGGGTACACTGAAGCTTTCTTT.

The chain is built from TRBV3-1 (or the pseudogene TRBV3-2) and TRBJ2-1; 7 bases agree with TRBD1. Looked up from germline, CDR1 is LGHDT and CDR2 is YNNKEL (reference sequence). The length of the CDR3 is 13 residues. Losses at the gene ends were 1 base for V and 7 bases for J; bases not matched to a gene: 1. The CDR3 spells CASSQVQGNEQFF. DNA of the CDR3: TGTGCCAGCAGCCAAGTACAGGGGAATGAGCAGTTCTTC.

Here the CDR3 DNA reads TGTGCCAGCAGGGTACAGGGTGACACCGGGGAGCTGTTTTTT. Its translation is CASRVQGDTGELFF. The gene calls are TRBV2 and TRBJ2-2, with a tentative D call TRBD1 (6 bases). The CDR3 loop spans 14 amino acids. Germline lookup yields CDR1 SNHLY and CDR2 FYNNEI. V lost 6 bases and J 3 bases, leaving 11 bases between the germline ends. Supplemented by reference TRBV2 and TRBJ2-2, the full variable domain reads EPEVTQTPSHQVTQMGQEVILRCVPISNHLYFYWYRQILGQKVEFLVSFYNNEISEKSEIFDDQFSVERPDGSNFTLKIRSTKLEDSAMYFCASRVQGDTGELFFGEGSRLTVL.

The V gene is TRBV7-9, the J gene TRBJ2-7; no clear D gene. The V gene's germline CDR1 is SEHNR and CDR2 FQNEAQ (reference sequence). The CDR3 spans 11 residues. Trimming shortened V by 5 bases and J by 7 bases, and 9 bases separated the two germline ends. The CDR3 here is CASSPHGEQYF. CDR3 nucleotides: TGTGCCAGCAGCCCCCACGGGGAGCAGTACTTC.

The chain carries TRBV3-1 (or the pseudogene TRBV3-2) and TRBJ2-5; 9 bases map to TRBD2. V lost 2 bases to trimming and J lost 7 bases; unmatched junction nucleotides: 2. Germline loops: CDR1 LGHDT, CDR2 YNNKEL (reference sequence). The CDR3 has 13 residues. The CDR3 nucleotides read TGTGCCAGCAGCCAATATAGCGGGAGGACCCAGTACTTC. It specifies CASSQYSGRTQYF.

The CDR3 DNA reads TGTGCCAGCAGTTCTAACCGGGACTACAATGAGCAGTTCTTC. Translated: CASSSNRDYNEQFF. The chain is built from TRBV7-9 and TRBJ2-1; D may be TRBD2 (5 bases). Germline CDR1 SEHNR, CDR2 FQNEAQ (reference sequence). The CDR3 is 14 residues long. V gave up 6 bases and J gave up 3 bases, with 12 bases separating them.

The DNA of the CDR3 is TGTGCCAGCAGCTTTGTTGGGAGTTATGGCTACACCTTC. As protein: CASSFVGSYGYTF. V is TRBV5-4 and J is TRBJ1-2; D is ambiguous. The germline V gene encodes CDR1 SGHNT and CDR2 YYREEE (reference sequence). This CDR3 has 13 amino acids. Trimming cost V 2 bases and J 5 bases, with 10 bases left between them.

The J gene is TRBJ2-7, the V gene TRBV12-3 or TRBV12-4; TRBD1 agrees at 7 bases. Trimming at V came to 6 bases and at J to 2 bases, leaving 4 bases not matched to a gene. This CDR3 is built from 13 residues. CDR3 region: CASRGDSAYEQYF. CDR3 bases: TGTGCCAGCAGGGGGGACAGCGCCTACGAGCAGTACTTC.

The CDR3 DNA is TGTGCCAGTAGCAACGAGGTCATCCCAGGGAAATCGGAGCAGTTCTTC. As protein: CASSNEVIPGKSEQFF. The chain links TRBV19 to TRBJ2-1, with TRBD1 as a possible D gene (5 bases). V lost 6 bases and J lost 10, with 25 bases in between. Germline V CDR1 and CDR2: LNHDA, SQIVND (reference sequence). CDR3 length: 16 amino acids.

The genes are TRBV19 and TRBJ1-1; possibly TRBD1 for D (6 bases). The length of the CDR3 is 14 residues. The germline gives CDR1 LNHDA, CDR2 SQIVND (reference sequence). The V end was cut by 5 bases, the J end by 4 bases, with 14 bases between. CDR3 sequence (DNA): TGTGCCAGTAGTTGGCCAGGGGCCCCCACTGAAGCTTTCTTT. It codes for CASSWPGAPTEAFF.

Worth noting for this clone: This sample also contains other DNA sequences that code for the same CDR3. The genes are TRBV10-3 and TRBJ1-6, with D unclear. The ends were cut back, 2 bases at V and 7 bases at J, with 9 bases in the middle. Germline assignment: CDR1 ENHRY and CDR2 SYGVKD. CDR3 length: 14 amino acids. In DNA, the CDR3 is TGTGCCATCAGTGAGGGGCGGGGAAATTCACCCCTCCACTTT. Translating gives CAISEGRGNSPLHF.

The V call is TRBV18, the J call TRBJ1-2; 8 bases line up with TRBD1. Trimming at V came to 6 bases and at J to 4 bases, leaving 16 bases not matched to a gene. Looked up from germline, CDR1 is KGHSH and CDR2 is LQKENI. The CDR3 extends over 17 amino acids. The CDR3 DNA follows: TGTGCCAGCTCCATCCTCGCGCAGGGGGCTTCAGTCTATGGCTACACCTTC. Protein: CASSILAQGASVYGYTF. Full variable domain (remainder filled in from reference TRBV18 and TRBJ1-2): NAGVMQNPRHLVRRRGQEARLRCSPMKGHSHVYWYRQLPEEGLKFMVYLQKENIIDESGMPKERFSAEFPKEGPSILRIQQVVRGDSAAYFCASSILAQGASVYGYTFGSGTRLTVV.

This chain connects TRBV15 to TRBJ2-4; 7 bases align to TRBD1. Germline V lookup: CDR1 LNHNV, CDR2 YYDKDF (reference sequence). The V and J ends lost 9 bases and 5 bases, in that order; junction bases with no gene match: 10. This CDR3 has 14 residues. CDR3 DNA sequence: TGTGCCACAGGGGAGACAGGGCTGGAAAACATTCAGTACTTC. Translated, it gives CATGETGLENIQYF.

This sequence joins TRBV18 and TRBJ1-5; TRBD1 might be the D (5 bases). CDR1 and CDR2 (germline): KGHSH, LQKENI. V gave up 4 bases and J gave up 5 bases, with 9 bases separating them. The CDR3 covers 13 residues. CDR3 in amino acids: CASSLGGDQPQHF. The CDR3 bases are TGTGCCAGCTCACTCGGAGGGGATCAGCCCCAGCATTTT.

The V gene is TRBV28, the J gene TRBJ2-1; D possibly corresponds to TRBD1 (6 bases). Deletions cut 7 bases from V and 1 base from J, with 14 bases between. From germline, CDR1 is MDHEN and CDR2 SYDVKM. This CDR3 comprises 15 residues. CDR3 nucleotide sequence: TGTGCCAGCACAGAAACCGGGACATCCTACAATGAGCAGTTCTTC. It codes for CASTETGTSYNEQFF.

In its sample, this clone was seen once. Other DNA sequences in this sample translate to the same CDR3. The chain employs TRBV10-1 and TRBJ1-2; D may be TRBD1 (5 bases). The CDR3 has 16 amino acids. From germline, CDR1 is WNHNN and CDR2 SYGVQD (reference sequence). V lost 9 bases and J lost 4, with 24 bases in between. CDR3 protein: CARLGGAAEVLYGYTF. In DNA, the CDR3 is TGCGCCAGACTTGGTGGGGCAGCCGAAGTCCTCTATGGCTACACCTTC.

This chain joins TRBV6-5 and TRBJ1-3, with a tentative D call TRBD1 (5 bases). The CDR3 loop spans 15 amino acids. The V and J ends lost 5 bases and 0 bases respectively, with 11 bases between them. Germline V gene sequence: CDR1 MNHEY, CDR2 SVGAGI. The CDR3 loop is CASSPWGVSGNTIYF. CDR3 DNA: TGTGCCAGCAGTCCCTGGGGGGTCTCTGGAAACACCATATATTTT.

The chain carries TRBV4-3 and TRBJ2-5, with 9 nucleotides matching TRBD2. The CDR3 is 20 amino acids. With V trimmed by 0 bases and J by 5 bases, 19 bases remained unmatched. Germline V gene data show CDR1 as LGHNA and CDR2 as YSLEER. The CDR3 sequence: CASSQDLFRLAGSSKETQYF. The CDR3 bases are TGCGCCAGCAGCCAAGACCTTTTTAGGCTAGCGGGGTCTAGCAAGGAGACCCAGTACTTC.

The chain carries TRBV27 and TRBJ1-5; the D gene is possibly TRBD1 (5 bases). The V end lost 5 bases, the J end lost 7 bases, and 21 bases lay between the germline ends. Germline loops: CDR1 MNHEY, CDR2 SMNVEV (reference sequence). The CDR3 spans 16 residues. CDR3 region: CASSPRVGAGRQPQHF. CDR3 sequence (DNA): TGTGCCAGCAGTCCTCGGGTCGGGGCAGGGAGGCAGCCCCAGCATTTT.